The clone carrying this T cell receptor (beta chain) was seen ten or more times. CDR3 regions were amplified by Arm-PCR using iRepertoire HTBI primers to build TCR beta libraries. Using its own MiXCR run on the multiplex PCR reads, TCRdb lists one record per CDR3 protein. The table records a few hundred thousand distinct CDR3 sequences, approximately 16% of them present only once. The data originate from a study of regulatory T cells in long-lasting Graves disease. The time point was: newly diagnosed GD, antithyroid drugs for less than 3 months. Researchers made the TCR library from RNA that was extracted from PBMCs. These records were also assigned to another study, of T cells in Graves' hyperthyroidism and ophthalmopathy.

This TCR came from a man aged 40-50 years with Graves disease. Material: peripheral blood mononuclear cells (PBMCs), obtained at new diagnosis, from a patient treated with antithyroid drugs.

The CDR3 region has the DNA TGTGCCAGCAGCCTGAACACCGGGGAGCTGTTTTTT. Its protein is CASSLNTGELFF. V is TRBV11-3 and J is TRBJ2-2; D uncertain. CDR1 is SGHNT and CDR2 is YENEEA in the germline V gene. The CDR3 has 12 residues. V was clipped by 5 bases and J by 1 base, with 2 bases between them. Variable domain in full (rest from reference TRBV11-3 and TRBJ2-2): EAGVVQSPRYKIIEKKQPVAFWCNPISGHNTLYWYLQNLGQGPELLIRYENEEAVDDSQLPKDRFSAERLKGVDSTLKIQPAELGDSAVYLCASSLNTGELFFGEGSRLTVL.